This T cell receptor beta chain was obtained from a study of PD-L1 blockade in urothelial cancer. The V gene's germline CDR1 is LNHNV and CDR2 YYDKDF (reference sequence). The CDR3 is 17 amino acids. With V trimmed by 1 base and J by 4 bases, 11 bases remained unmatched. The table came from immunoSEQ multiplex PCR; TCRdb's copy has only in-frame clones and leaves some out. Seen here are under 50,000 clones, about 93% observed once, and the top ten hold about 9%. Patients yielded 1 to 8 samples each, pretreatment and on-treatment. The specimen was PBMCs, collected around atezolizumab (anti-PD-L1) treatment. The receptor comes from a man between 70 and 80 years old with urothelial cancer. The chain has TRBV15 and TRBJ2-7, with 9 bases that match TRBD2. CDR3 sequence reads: CATSRVQVLAGQYEQYF. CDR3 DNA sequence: TGTGCCACCAGCAGAGTTCAAGTCCTAGCGGGACAGTACGAGCAGTACTTC.